These 32 T cell receptor beta chains came from one sample sequenced in a study of response to subunit inactivated influenza vaccine. TCRdb used MiXCR to reprocess the RT-PCR reads, holding one entry per CDR3 protein. The table records more than 550,000 distinct CDR3 sequences, about an eighth of them present only once. This material consisted of PBMCs from blood, taken on the day of vaccination. These receptors came from a man in his fifties who received an inactivated influenza vaccine.

This clonotype has just one count. The chain combines TRBV4-1 with TRBJ2-2, with D possibly matching TRBD2 (5 bases). Trimming took off 1 base at V and 1 base at J, with 13 bases between the two ends. The CDR3 is made up of 17 amino acids. The germline V gene encodes CDR1 MGHRA and CDR2 YSYEKL. CDR3 sequence: CASSQVGKLLNTGELFF. DNA for the CDR3: TGCGCCAGCAGCCAAGTCGGGAAACTCTTGAACACCGGGGAGCTGTTTTTT.

This clonotype has just a few counts. V gene TRBV27 combines with J gene TRBJ2-2; TRBD1 is a possible D gene (6 bases). Germline-derived CDR1 and CDR2 are MNHEY and SMNVEV (reference sequence). CDR3 length: 15 residues. Trimming took 8 bases from V and 3 from J, leaving 16 bases between them. The CDR3 region is CASGPDTGYTGELFF. The CDR3 DNA reads as TGTGCCAGCGGCCCCGATACAGGGTACACCGGGGAGCTGTTTTTT.

This chain links TRBV5-1 with TRBJ1-4, with 9 bases that match TRBD1. This CDR3 is built from 14 residues. CDR1 is SGHRS, CDR2 YFSETQ, per germline. The V gene end was trimmed by 3 bases and the J gene end by 7 bases; junction bases not matched to a gene: 4. Here the CDR3 reads CASSWTGESEKLFF. The CDR3 nucleotides read TGCGCCAGCAGCTGGACAGGGGAGAGTGAAAAACTGTTTTTT.

This chain links TRBV11-2 with TRBJ2-4; 11 bases are a match to TRBD2. The CDR3 spans 19 residues. Germline V gives CDR1 SGHAT, CDR2 FQNNGV. V lost 0 bases, J lost 1 base, and 8 bases stayed unmatched. The CDR3 bases are TGTGCCAGCAGCTTAGAGTCTAGCGGGAGGCGTAGGGCCAAAAACATTCAGTACTTC. This translates into CASSLESSGRRRAKNIQYF.

The chain couples TRBV12-3 or TRBV12-4 to TRBJ1-1, with D tentatively TRBD1 (6 bases). The CDR3 length is 12 residues. Trimming shortened V by 4 bases and J by 6 bases, and 9 bases separated the two germline ends. The CDR3 DNA reads as TGTGCCAGCAGTTACAGGGTAGCTGAAGCTTTCTTT. Translated: CASSYRVAEAFF.

This clonotype turned up a few times. This rearrangement joins TRBV7-9 to TRBJ2-7; D remains unclear. V lost 6 bases, J lost 3 bases, and 15 bases lay in between. CDR1 and CDR2 (germline): SEHNR, FQNEAQ (reference sequence). The CDR3 consists of 14 residues. CDR3 coding DNA: TGTGCCAGCAGGGGGTCTTCGGGTGACTACGAGCAGTACTTC. It yields the protein CASRGSSGDYEQYF.

The chain is built from TRBV6-5 and TRBJ2-7, with 12 bases aligning to TRBD1. The V segment lost 7 bases and the J segment 5 bases; nucleotides outside the gene matches: 12. The germline V gene has CDR1 MNHEY and CDR2 SVGAGI. The CDR3 spans 16 residues. The CDR3 nucleotides read TGTGCCAGCACGTACTGGGGGACAGGGGGCAGGGACGAGCAGTACTTC. Residues: CASTYWGTGGRDEQYF.

The chain combines TRBV5-6 with TRBJ2-3; 9 bases are a match to TRBD1. This CDR3 has 14 residues. V lost 2 bases and J lost 4; bases outside the gene matches: 2. Germline assignment: CDR1 SGHDT and CDR2 YYEEEE. The CDR3 nucleotides read TGTGCCAGCAGCTTACAGGGGGCCCCAGATACGCAGTATTTT. Its translation: CASSLQGAPDTQYF.

The V call is TRBV6-5, the J call TRBJ2-1, with TRBD2 matching over 8 bases. Trimming cost V 2 bases and J 8 bases; bases outside gene matches: 11. Germline CDR1 MNHEY, CDR2 SVGAGI. The CDR3 runs 16 residues. The CDR3 nucleotides read TGTGCCAGCAGTTACGGGCGGGGGGTGTCTATTGATGAGCAGTTCTTC. It codes for CASSYGRGVSIDEQFF.

This clonotype was counted at least ten times. The chain links TRBV12-3 or TRBV12-4 to TRBJ2-1; D possibly uses TRBD1 or TRBD2 (5 bases each). The ends were cut back, 6 bases at V and 6 bases at J, with 15 bases in the middle. This CDR3 has 14 residues. DNA of the CDR3: TGTGCCAGCAGACCGGGACGGAAGAGCAATGAGCAGTTCTTC. Translation: CASRPGRKSNEQFF.

This clonotype was recorded a few times. The chain uses TRBV7-2 and TRBJ1-1; D is uncertain. Trimming took off 5 bases at V and 2 bases at J, with 12 bases between the two ends. The CDR3 covers 14 residues. The germline V gene encodes CDR1 SGHTA and CDR2 FQGNSA. CDR3: CASSPSAGNTEAFF. The CDR3 coding sequence is TGTGCCAGCAGCCCCTCCGCGGGAAACACTGAAGCTTTCTTT.

The table lists this clonotype with a few counts. The genes are TRBV20-1 and TRBJ2-1; D not certain. CDR3 size: 12 residues. V was shortened by 3 bases and J by 8 bases, with 11 bases between the two germline ends. The V gene's germline CDR1 is DFQATT and CDR2 SNEGSKA (reference sequence). The CDR3 is CSASQIVDEQFF. The CDR3 nucleotides are TGCAGTGCTAGTCAAATAGTTGATGAGCAGTTCTTC.

This chain uses TRBV12-3 or TRBV12-4 with TRBJ2-7; weak D call: TRBD2 (6 bases). Trimming left V 6 bases short and J 6 bases short, with 18 bases between. The CDR3 has 14 residues. The CDR3 sequence: CASRPSAGGSEQYF. Written as DNA, the CDR3 is TGTGCCAGCAGACCATCGGCCGGAGGGAGCGAGCAGTACTTC.

CDR3: CATSRDRGRGEFF. In nucleotides, the CDR3 is TGTGCCACCAGCAGAGATCGCGGGAGGGGGGAGTTCTTC. The chain joins TRBV15 to TRBJ2-1; 9 nucleotides match TRBD2. The V and J ends lost 0 bases and 14 bases, in that order; junction bases with no gene match: 5. The CDR3 is 13 residues long. Per the germline V gene, CDR1 is LNHNV and CDR2 is YYDKDF (reference sequence).

This clonotype was picked up many times. V usage is TRBV10-2 and J usage is TRBJ1-2, with TRBD1 as a possible D gene (5 bases). V lost 3 bases, J lost 0 bases, and 14 bases lay in between. Germline V lookup: CDR1 WSHSY, CDR2 SAAADI. The CDR3 runs to 16 residues. The CDR3 sequence: CASSDPGHKANYGYTF. CDR3 bases: TGCGCCAGCAGTGACCCTGGACACAAAGCTAACTATGGCTACACCTTC.

This chain links TRBV7-2 with TRBJ1-2; no definite D call. This CDR3 is 15 amino acids long. The V gene's germline CDR1 is SGHTA and CDR2 FQGNSA. V was pared by 5 bases and J by 2 bases, with 15 bases between. CDR3 residues: CASSPTPPRNYGYTF. The CDR3 DNA reads as TGTGCCAGCAGCCCTACTCCACCACGAAACTATGGCTACACCTTC.

Many counts were recorded for this clonotype. The chain uses TRBV7-2 and TRBJ2-1, with 14 bases lining up with TRBD2. Per germline, CDR1 SGHTA and CDR2 FQGNSA. CDR3 length equals 15 residues. V dropped 5 bases and J dropped 8; count of bases not matched to a gene: 5. DNA of the CDR3: TGTGCCAGCAGCCCGGGACTAGCGGGAGTGGATGAGCAGTTCTTC. This encodes CASSPGLAGVDEQFF.

There are a few counts of this clonotype. This chain joins TRBV15 and TRBJ1-3; no firm D call. The germline CDR1 and CDR2 sequences are LNHNV and YYDKDF (reference sequence). Trimming shortened V by 0 bases and J by 0 bases, and 9 bases separated the two germline ends. This CDR3 has 16 residues. This CDR3 reads CATSRDLRLSGNTIYF. The CDR3, as DNA: TGTGCCACCAGCAGAGATTTAAGACTCTCTGGAAACACCATATATTTT.

The chain is built from TRBV18 and TRBJ2-1; possible D gene TRBD2, 6 bases. Trimming removed 2 bases from V and 8 bases from J, with 10 bases in between. The CDR3 runs to 13 residues. In germline, CDR1 is KGHSH, CDR2 LQKENI. This chain's CDR3 is CASSPLLAHEQFF. The DNA of the CDR3 is TGTGCCAGCTCACCATTACTAGCCCATGAGCAGTTCTTC.

This clonotype was detected a few times. The chain recombines TRBV7-9 with TRBJ2-2; no firm D call. The CDR3 extends over 16 amino acids. Germline-derived CDR1 and CDR2 are SEHNR and FQNEAQ (reference sequence). V was trimmed by 4 bases and J by 1 base, leaving 13 bases between them. The CDR3 DNA follows: TGTGCCAGCAGCTCCAGCCCCGGTCGGAACACCGGGGAGCTGTTTTTT. It specifies CASSSSPGRNTGELFF.

This chain connects TRBV9 to TRBJ1-3; no clear D. The V end lost 0 bases, the J end lost 0 bases, and 13 bases lay between the germline ends. The germline CDR1 and CDR2 sequences are SGDLS and YYNGEE. This CDR3 region has 17 residues. CDR3 sequence reads: CASSVATAPFSGNTIYF. The CDR3 region has the DNA TGTGCCAGCAGCGTAGCTACAGCGCCCTTCTCTGGAAACACCATATATTTT.

This clonotype occurred a few times. V and J are TRBV6-5 and TRBJ2-3, with 14 bases identical to TRBD2. The CDR3 length is 18 residues. The germline gives CDR1 MNHEY, CDR2 SVGAGI. Unmatched junction bases numbered 2, after V lost 0 bases and J lost 0 bases. The CDR3 loop is CASSYSGLAGASTDTQYF. In nucleotides, the CDR3 is TGTGCCAGCAGTTACTCGGGACTAGCGGGGGCTAGCACAGATACGCAGTATTTT.

The genes are TRBV28 and TRBJ2-1; 14 positions agree with TRBD2. CDR1 is MDHEN and CDR2 is SYDVKM in the germline V gene. Trimming removed 6 bases from V and 6 bases from J; junction bases left unmatched: 10. The CDR3 consists of 17 residues. The CDR3 nucleotides read TGTGCCAGCAGCGGAACGACAGGGACTAGCGGGAGCAATGAGCAGTTCTTC. Its translation: CASSGTTGTSGSNEQFF.

The chain employs TRBV6-5 and TRBJ2-7; possibly TRBD2 for D (5 bases). Trimming pared 0 bases from V and 4 bases from J, leaving 10 bases between. The CDR3 loop spans 14 amino acids. Germline assignment: CDR1 MNHEY and CDR2 SVGAGI. DNA for the CDR3: TGTGCCAGCAGTTACTCGTTTAGCGTGTACGAGCAGTACTTC. It encodes CASSYSFSVYEQYF.

This clonotype was counted ten times or more. CDR3 loop: CSLDGLVGNEQFF. Written as DNA, the CDR3 is TGCAGTTTAGACGGACTAGTGGGTAATGAGCAGTTCTTC. The chain uses TRBV20-1 and TRBJ2-1, with 7 bases fitting TRBD2. V was clipped by 8 bases and J by 7 bases; unmatched bases: 11. The CDR3 extends over 13 amino acids. Germline values: CDR1 DFQATT, CDR2 SNEGSKA (reference sequence).

The chain joins TRBV9 to TRBJ1-1; 7 nucleotides agree with TRBD1. The CDR3 is 16 residues long. Germline-derived CDR1 and CDR2 are SGDLS and YYNGEE. With V trimmed by 4 bases and J by 1 base, 10 bases remained unmatched. The CDR3 DNA is TGTGCCAGCAGCCCCACTGGAGGGACAGCGAACACTGAAGCTTTCTTT. As protein: CASSPTGGTANTEAFF.

This clonotype showed up just a few times. The V and J genes are TRBV12-3 or TRBV12-4 and TRBJ2-7, with D possibly called TRBD1 or TRBD2 (5 bases each). The length of the CDR3 is 16 residues. The V and J ends lost 6 bases and 6 bases respectively, with 24 bases between them. As DNA, the CDR3 is TGTGCCAGCAGCCCCACGTGGGGCTCGGGGATGCGCGAGCAGTACTTC. It is translated as CASSPTWGSGMREQYF.

This clonotype has a handful of counts. This chain links TRBV29-1 with TRBJ1-4; D call uncertain. The CDR3 has 14 residues. Germline CDR1 is SQVTM and CDR2 is ANQGSEA. Deletions cut 1 base from V and 0 bases from J, with 6 bases between. CDR3 bases: TGCAGCGTTGAAGCCGCGGCAACTAATGAAAAACTGTTTTTT. This encodes CSVEAAATNEKLFF.

The V and J genes are TRBV6-1 and TRBJ1-5; D is unresolved. This CDR3 contains 15 residues. Germline V gene data show CDR1 as MNHNS and CDR2 as SASEGT. V gave up 6 bases and J gave up 0 bases, with 12 bases separating them. CDR3 DNA sequence: TGTGCCAGCAGCCTGGGTCGATGTAGCAATCAGCCCCAGCATTTT. It encodes CASSLGRCSNQPQHF.

This clonotype was picked up a small number of times. The rearrangement joins TRBV5-1 to TRBJ1-5; the D is unclear. Germline loops: CDR1 SGHRS, CDR2 YFSETQ. V gave up 0 bases and J gave up 3 bases, with 13 bases separating them. The CDR3 is 16 amino acids. CDR3 amino acids: CASSLGPSSYNQPQHF. The CDR3 DNA is TGCGCCAGCAGCTTGGGTCCTAGCAGTTACAATCAGCCCCAGCATTTT. Variable domain in full (rest from reference TRBV5-1 and TRBJ1-5): KAGVTQTPRYLIKTRGQQVTLSCSPISGHRSVSWYQQTPGQGLQFLFEYFSETQRNKGNFPGRFSGRQFSNSRSEMNVSTLELGDSALYLCASSLGPSSYNQPQHFGDGTRLSIL.

This clonotype was found a few times. The chain joins TRBV5-1 to TRBJ1-1, with TRBD1 matching over 8 bases. The CDR3 extends over 17 amino acids. V gave up 3 bases and J gave up 2 bases; unmatched junction bases: 12. Germline assignment: CDR1 SGHRS and CDR2 YFSETQ. This chain's CDR3 is CASSSKTGDAPNTEAFF. The CDR3 nucleotides are TGCGCCAGCAGCTCCAAGACAGGGGATGCTCCTAACACTGAAGCTTTCTTT.

About this clonotype itself: An end of the junction does not agree with germline; a read error may underlie this. The chain recombines TRBV5-1 with TRBJ1-4; D may be TRBD1 (6 bases). The CDR3 loop spans 12 amino acids. Per the germline V gene, CDR1 is SGHRS and CDR2 is YFSETQ. The DNA of the CDR3 is TGCGCCAGCAGCTTGGAAGGGGGGACACCCGCTTTT. Its protein is CASSLEGGTPAF.